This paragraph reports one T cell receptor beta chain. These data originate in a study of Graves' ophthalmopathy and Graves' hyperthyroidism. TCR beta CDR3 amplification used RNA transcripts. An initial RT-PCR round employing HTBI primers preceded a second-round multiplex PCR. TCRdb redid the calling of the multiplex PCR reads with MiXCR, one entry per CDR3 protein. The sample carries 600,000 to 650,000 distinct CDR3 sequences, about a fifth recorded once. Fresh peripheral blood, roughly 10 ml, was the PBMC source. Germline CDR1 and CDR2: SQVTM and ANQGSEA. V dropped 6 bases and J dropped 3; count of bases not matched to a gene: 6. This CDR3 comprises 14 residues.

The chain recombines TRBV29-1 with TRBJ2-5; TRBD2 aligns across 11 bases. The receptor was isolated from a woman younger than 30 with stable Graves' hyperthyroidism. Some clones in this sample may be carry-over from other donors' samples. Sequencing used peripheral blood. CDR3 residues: CSVRPLAGEETQYF. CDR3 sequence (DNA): TGCAGCGTGCGGCCACTAGCGGGAGAAGAGACCCAGTACTTC.